This TCR beta chain is drawn from a study of Graves' ophthalmopathy and Graves' hyperthyroidism. Study results and caveats: A majority of expanded thyroid clonotypes exceeding 0.001 frequency were likewise present in blood.

This clonotype was recorded at least ten times. Its antigen remains unidentified. Germline CDR1 reads ENHRY; CDR2 reads SYGVKD. V lost 2 bases and J 0 bases, leaving 13 bases between the germline ends. The CDR3 is 16 residues long. Beta-chain TCR CDR3 regions were amplified from RNA transcripts. In the first round, RT-PCR was carried out with HTBI primers, and a multiplex PCR formed the second round. TCRdb analysed the multiplex PCR reads with MiXCR anew, one entry per CDR3 protein. The sample has a few hundred thousand distinct CDR3 sequences, 17% seen once. Other autoimmune diseases, uncontrolled infections, pregnancy or lactation ruled patients out of participation.

V gene TRBV10-3 combines with J gene TRBJ1-1, with D unresolved. Sequencing input: peripheral blood. The clonotype originates from an adult woman with stable Graves' hyperthyroidism. DNA of the CDR3: TGTGCCATCAGTGAGATTGGGGAGGGTATGAACACTGAAGCTTTCTTT. Its translation is CAISEIGEGMNTEAFF.